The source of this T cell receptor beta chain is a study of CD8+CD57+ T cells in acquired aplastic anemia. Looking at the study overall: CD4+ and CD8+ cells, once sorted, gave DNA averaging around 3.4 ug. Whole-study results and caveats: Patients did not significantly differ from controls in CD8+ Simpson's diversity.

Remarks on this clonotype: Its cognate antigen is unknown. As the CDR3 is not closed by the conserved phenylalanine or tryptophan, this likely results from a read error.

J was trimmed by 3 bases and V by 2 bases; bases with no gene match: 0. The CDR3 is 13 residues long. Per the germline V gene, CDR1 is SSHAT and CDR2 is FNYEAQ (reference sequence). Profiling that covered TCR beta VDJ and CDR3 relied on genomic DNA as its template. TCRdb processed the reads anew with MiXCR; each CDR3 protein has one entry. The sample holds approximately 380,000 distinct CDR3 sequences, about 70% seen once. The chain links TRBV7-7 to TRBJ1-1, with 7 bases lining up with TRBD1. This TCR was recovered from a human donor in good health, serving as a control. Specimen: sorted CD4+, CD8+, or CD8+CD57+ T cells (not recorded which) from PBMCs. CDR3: CASSLTGDTEAFR. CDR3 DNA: TGTGCCAGCAGCTTAACAGGGGACACTGAAGCTTTCAGA.